This TCR beta chain was sequenced for a study of blood T cell repertoires in COVID-19. Study-wide context: There were acute and convalescent COVID-19 samples, and they came from the United States, Italy and Spain. PBMCs, B-cell-depleted T cells, or T cells provided the cDNA or gDNA that made up the material.

Sequencing was performed with immunoSEQ multiplex PCR; in TCRdb, only in-frame clones are kept and a portion is missing. The data contain 140,000 to 150,000 clones, 84% of them singletons. Seattle patient enrollment occurred during active infection, with longitudinal follow-up thereafter. The sequenced sample was peripheral blood. This sequence was found in a man aged 25-45 years with COVID-19, enrolled during active disease.

The CDR3 bases are TGTGCCAGCAGCTTGACAGGGGGCGGTTTGAATGAGCAGTTCTTC. Amino acids: CASSLTGGGLNEQFF. The rearrangement joins TRBV11-3 to TRBJ2-1; TRBD1 aligns across 10 bases. CDR3 length: 15 amino acids. The junction had 6 bases not matched to a gene; V was cut back by 3 bases and J by 7 bases. From germline, CDR1 is SGHNT and CDR2 YENEEA.